These 25 T cell receptor beta chains were sequenced from one sample in a study of cytomegalovirus exposure and HLA in healthy donors. 13 Jbeta primers and 60 Vbeta primers were used for the PCR. Here immunoSEQ multiplex PCR was the method, and the copy in TCRdb shows in-frame clones only, minus some. The data contain 60,000 to 95,000 clones, under 85% of them seen just once; the ten biggest clones take up 7.5% to 10%. The specimen sequenced was PBMCs. All receptors derive from a middle-aged woman in good health and CMV-seropositive.

This clone was picked up a small number of times. The V and J genes are TRBV28 and TRBJ1-2; TRBD1 is a possible D gene (6 bases). Looked up from germline, CDR1 is MDHEN and CDR2 is SYDVKM. Trimming shortened V by 6 bases and J by 5 bases, and 16 bases separated the two germline ends. This CDR3 comprises 14 residues. The CDR3 is CASRKGGRFYGYTF. DNA of the CDR3: TGTGCCAGCAGAAAAGGGGGACGGTTTTATGGCTACACCTTC.

This clone was observed a single time. The chain employs TRBV29-1 and TRBJ2-7; D possibly corresponds to TRBD1 (5 bases). Trimming stripped 4 bases from V and 3 bases from J, with 13 bases between. The CDR3 loop spans 13 amino acids. The V gene's germline CDR1 is SQVTM and CDR2 ANQGSEA. The CDR3 nucleotides are TGCAGCGTTGGGGGTCAGGGATACTACGAGCAGTACTTC. This codes for CSVGGQGYYEQYF.

The chain couples TRBV5-4 to TRBJ1-3; unclear D gene. Deletions cut 3 bases from V and 3 bases from J, with 13 bases between. The CDR3 consists of 15 residues. CDR1 is SGHNT and CDR2 is YYREEE in the germline V gene (reference sequence). The CDR3 DNA follows: TGTGCCAGCAGCTCCCAGACAAAAAGTGGAAACACCATATATTTT. This codes for CASSSQTKSGNTIYF.

The V gene is TRBV19, the J gene TRBJ2-7; a weak D match, TRBD1 (6 bases). Germline V gives CDR1 LNHDA, CDR2 SQIVND (reference sequence). Between the trimmed V and J ends, which lost 5 bases and 2 bases, there was a span of 13 bases. The CDR3 extends over 14 amino acids. The CDR3 nucleotides read TGTGCCAGTAGTGCCGGGACAAGAGCCTACGAGCAGTACTTC. This codes for CASSAGTRAYEQYF.

J is TRBJ2-1 and V is TRBV7-3, with TRBD1 matching 10 bases. The CDR3 spans 15 residues. V lost 3 bases, J lost 8 bases, and 7 bases stayed unmatched. Germline CDR1 reads SGHTA; CDR2 reads FQGTGA. CDR3 DNA sequence: TGTGCCAGCAGCTTTCAGGGACAGGGGACCTATGAGCAGTTCTTC. This translates into CASSFQGQGTYEQFF.

V usage is TRBV4-2 and J usage is TRBJ1-5; D is ambiguous. This CDR3 comprises 14 residues. Germline values: CDR1 LGHNA, CDR2 YNFKEQ. Trimming stripped 4 bases from V and 6 bases from J, with 13 bases between. The CDR3 DNA is TGTGCCAGCAGCCTCTCCCCCCTAGGTCAGCCCCAGCATTTT. This sequence encodes CASSLSPLGQPQHF.

The chain carries TRBV4-2 and TRBJ2-3; D is uncertain. Germline assignment: CDR1 LGHNA and CDR2 YNFKEQ. V was pared by 0 bases and J by 3 bases, with 4 bases between. The CDR3 totals 13 residues. In DNA form, the CDR3 reads TGTGCCAGCAGCCAAGATCAGACAGATACGCAGTATTTT. This gives the protein CASSQDQTDTQYF.

The chain recombines TRBV5-4 with TRBJ1-1; D is possibly TRBD1 (6 bases). The germline gives CDR1 SGHNT, CDR2 YYREEE (reference sequence). Trimming removed 4 bases from V and 2 bases from J, with 12 bases in between. This CDR3 spans 14 amino acids. The CDR3 region has the DNA TGTGCCAGCAGCCGGGACACCTTCAACACTGAAGCTTTCTTT. The encoded protein is CASSRDTFNTEAFF.

This clone showed up just once. The chain employs TRBV9 and TRBJ2-7; 9 positions match TRBD2. V dropped 4 bases and J dropped 3; count of bases not matched to a gene: 5. Germline CDR1 and CDR2: SGDLS and YYNGEE. This CDR3 contains 14 residues. This chain's CDR3 is CASSTTSGLYEQYF. Written as DNA, the CDR3 is TGTGCCAGCAGCACGACTAGCGGTCTCTACGAGCAGTACTTC.

This chain links TRBV5-1 with TRBJ1-1, with D uncertain. There are 14 residues in the CDR3. In germline, CDR1 is SGHRS, CDR2 YFSETQ. Trimming cost V 3 bases and J 1 base, with 10 bases left between them. The CDR3 coding sequence is TGCGCCAGCAGCTCCGACCGGGAGAACACTGAAGCTTTCTTT. Protein product: CASSSDRENTEAFF.

The chain joins TRBV19 to TRBJ2-2; maybe TRBD1 (6 bases). The V gene lost 6 bases and the J gene lost 7 bases, with 9 bases spanning the gap. The CDR3 has 12 residues. Germline CDR1 reads LNHDA; CDR2 reads SQIVND (reference sequence). The CDR3 DNA sequence: TGTGCCAGTAGATTAGGGGGCGGGGAGCTGTTTTTT. Translation: CASRLGGGELFF.

The V gene is TRBV7-2, the J gene TRBJ2-3; D is undetermined. V lost 0 bases to trimming and J lost 1 base, with 11 bases between them. The CDR3 has 16 residues. From germline, CDR1 is SGHTA and CDR2 FQGNSA. The CDR3 spells CASSLAREVGTDTQYF. The CDR3 DNA sequence: TGTGCCAGCAGCTTAGCGCGAGAGGTGGGCACAGATACGCAGTATTTT.

The V and J genes are TRBV6-1 and TRBJ2-7; D unclear. This CDR3 region has 12 residues. Looked up from germline, CDR1 is MNHNS and CDR2 is SASEGT. The V end lost 4 bases, the J end lost 5 bases, and 9 bases lay between the germline ends. The chain's CDR3 is CASSARSDEQYF. Written as DNA, the CDR3 is TGTGCCAGCAGTGCTCGGAGCGACGAGCAGTACTTC.

V usage is TRBV30 and J usage is TRBJ2-2; D gene ambiguous. This CDR3 has 13 amino acids. V lost 0 bases, J lost 8 bases, and 10 bases lay in between. Looked up from germline, CDR1 is GTSNPN and CDR2 is SVGIG (reference sequence). The CDR3 region has the DNA TGTGCCTGGAGTGTTAACTTTTCGGGGGAGCTGTTTTTT. It specifies CAWSVNFSGELFF.

This clone was recorded a few times. This chain joins TRBV6-4 and TRBJ2-6; TRBD1 is a possible D gene (5 bases). CDR3 length equals 18 residues. V dropped 0 bases and J dropped 0 bases, with 12 bases sitting between them. The V gene's germline CDR1 is MRHNA and CDR2 SNTAGT. The chain's CDR3 is CASSDSETDLSGANVLTF. CDR3 nucleotide sequence: TGTGCCAGCAGTGACTCGGAGACAGACCTCTCTGGGGCCAACGTCCTGACTTTC.

The chain joins TRBV10-3 to TRBJ1-1, with 9 bases that match TRBD1. Germline V gene data show CDR1 as ENHRY and CDR2 as SYGVKD. The CDR3 is made up of 14 amino acids. After removal of 5 bases from V and 7 bases from J, the junction contained 8 bases not matched to a gene. CDR3 loop: CAISTGTGIIEAFF. Written as DNA, the CDR3 is TGTGCCATCAGTACCGGGACAGGGATTATTGAAGCTTTCTTT.

With respect to this clone: Germline and junction disagree at one end, which may indicate a read error. The genes are TRBV9 and TRBJ2-1, with TRBD1 matching 10 bases. The CDR3 covers 17 residues. Germline CDR1 SGDLS, CDR2 YYNGEE. The DNA of the CDR3 is TGTGTCAGCAGCGTAGGGGGGTACGGGACAGGGGACAATGAGCAGTTCTTC. Its protein is CVSSVGGYGTGDNEQFF.

The chain is built from TRBV7-2 and TRBJ2-2; perhaps TRBD1 as D (6 bases). Trimming shortened V by 5 bases and J by 1 base, and 11 bases separated the two germline ends. The CDR3 contains 15 residues. Germline V gives CDR1 SGHTA, CDR2 FQGNSA. CDR3 nucleotide sequence: TGTGCCAGCAGCACGGACAGTGGGAACACCGGGGAGCTGTTTTTT. This translates into CASSTDSGNTGELFF.

This clone has just one count. This chain uses TRBV28 with TRBJ2-4, with TRBD1 matching over 10 bases. CDR3 length: 16 residues. Germline lookup yields CDR1 MDHEN and CDR2 SYDVKM. The junction had 11 bases not matched to a gene; V was cut back by 5 bases and J by 7 bases. CDR3 sequence (DNA): TGTGCCAGCAGTCCCCCGGGGACAGGGGCTCTGAACATTCAGTACTTC. Translated: CASSPPGTGALNIQYF.

The CDR3 region has the DNA TGTGCCAGCAGGGGGGGAGGGGGCTCCTACGAGCAGTACTTC. As protein: CASRGGGGSYEQYF. The V gene is TRBV28, the J gene TRBJ2-7; D possibly corresponds to TRBD2 (7 bases). The CDR3 spans 14 residues. V was cut by 6 bases and J by 0 bases, with 12 bases left in between. CDR1 and CDR2 from the germline V gene are MDHEN and SYDVKM.

J is TRBJ1-5 and V is TRBV10-3; D call uncertain. The CDR3 length is 14 residues. The V end was cut by 3 bases, the J end by 6 bases, with 12 bases between. Germline-derived CDR1 and CDR2 are ENHRY and SYGVKD. The CDR3 spells CAISDPGSGQPQHF. The CDR3 DNA sequence: TGTGCCATCAGTGACCCGGGGTCCGGTCAGCCCCAGCATTTT.

V gene TRBV19 combines with J gene TRBJ2-5; no definite D call. V lost 1 base to trimming and J lost 0 bases, with 9 bases between them. The CDR3 covers 15 residues. Germline loops: CDR1 LNHDA, CDR2 SQIVND (reference sequence). The CDR3 spells CASSIGLEYQETQYF. CDR3 coding DNA: TGTGCCAGTAGTATAGGCCTGGAGTACCAAGAGACCCAGTACTTC.

The chain employs TRBV2 and TRBJ2-3; 8 bases map to TRBD2. Germline CDR1 reads SNHLY; CDR2 reads FYNNEI. CDR3 length: 13 residues. With V trimmed by 6 bases and J by 3 bases, 2 bases remained unmatched. CDR3 in DNA: TGTGCCAGCAGACGGGGGGGGACAGATACGCAGTATTTT. It codes for CASRRGGTDTQYF.

The chain joins TRBV15 to TRBJ2-1, with 15 bases that match TRBD2. This CDR3 has 15 residues. Germline V CDR1 and CDR2: LNHNV, YYDKDF (reference sequence). V was pared by 4 bases and J by 6 bases, with 1 base of the junction left unmatched. The CDR3 spells CATSTGLAGGNEQFF. For the CDR3, the DNA is TGTGCCACCAGCACGGGACTAGCGGGGGGCAATGAGCAGTTCTTC.

V is TRBV5-1 and J is TRBJ2-7, with 8 bases lining up with TRBD1. Germline V gene data show CDR1 as SGHRS and CDR2 as YFSETQ. This CDR3 spans 14 amino acids. Trimming cost V 4 bases and J 5 bases; bases outside gene matches: 8. The chain's CDR3 is CASSTRQGINEQYF. CDR3 DNA: TGCGCCAGCAGCACAAGACAGGGGATCAACGAGCAGTACTTC.